Following are 26 T cell receptor beta chains from one sample sequenced in a study of monozygotic twins with inflammatory bowel disease. TCRdb reanalyzed the 5' RACE reads and collapses them to one entry per CDR3 protein, without DNA. The clone table shows a few hundred thousand distinct CDR3 sequences, with the ten largest holding roughly 1.7%. Sequenced input: blood. These receptors originate from a human donor with ulcerative colitis or Crohn's disease, or a healthy co-twin of an affected twin (not recorded which).

The rearrangement links TRBV5-6 to TRBJ1-2. The CDR3 sequence is 14 residues long. Germline-derived CDR1 and CDR2 are SGHDT and YYEEEE. CDR3 sequence reads: CASSLGANYYGYTF.

The chain links TRBV5-1 to TRBJ2-3; TCRdb's D call, TRBD1, is unchecked because there is no DNA. This CDR3 region has 16 residues. Per germline, CDR1 SGHRS and CDR2 YFSETQ. CDR3 loop: CASSLRWLGARDTQYF.

The J gene is TRBJ2-1, the V gene TRBV7-9. This CDR3 is built from 12 residues. CDR1 is SEHNR, CDR2 FQNEAQ, per germline (reference sequence). The CDR3 protein is CASSLEYDWQFF.

The chain has TRBV20-1 and TRBJ1-2; the TCRdb call, TRBD1, lacks DNA for checking. The CDR3 totals 13 residues. CDR1 and CDR2 (germline): DFQATT, SNEGSKA (reference sequence). The CDR3 sequence: CSARGQAGDGYTF.

This rearrangement joins TRBV10-2 to TRBJ2-2. CDR3 length: 13 amino acids. The V gene's germline CDR1 is WSHSY and CDR2 SAAADI. CDR3 amino acids: CAISKQNTGELFF.

The rearrangement uses TRBV5-1 and TRBJ2-7; absent DNA, TCRdb's TRBD1 call cannot be checked. Per germline, CDR1 SGHRS and CDR2 YFSETQ. The CDR3 spans 13 residues. The CDR3 protein is CASSTGPGTEQYF.

V and J are TRBV20-1 and TRBJ2-7; TCRdb returns TRBD1, unconfirmable since there is no DNA. Germline CDR1 reads DFQATT; CDR2 reads SNEGSKA (reference sequence). The CDR3 totals 13 residues. The CDR3 loop is CSAVGQGWDEQYF.

CDR3 in amino acids: CASSPTLGGSSYEQYF. The chain uses TRBV12-3 or TRBV12-4 and TRBJ2-7; no DNA is available, so the TRBD2 call from TCRdb remains unchecked. This CDR3 has 16 residues.

V is TRBV20-1 and J is TRBJ2-1. Germline V gene sequence: CDR1 DFQATT, CDR2 SNEGSKA (reference sequence). CDR3 length: 14 amino acids. The CDR3 spells CSGQGFSSYNEQFF.

The V call is TRBV5-1, the J call TRBJ2-3; TCRdb names TRBD2, which stays unverified in the absence of DNA. CDR1 and CDR2 (germline): SGHRS, YFSETQ. The CDR3 sequence is 18 residues long. CDR3 loop: CASRGLAGARTSTDTQYF.

The chain uses TRBV5-1 and TRBJ1-1; with no DNA, the TCRdb D assignment of TRBD1 cannot be verified. CDR1 is SGHRS, CDR2 YFSETQ, per germline. The CDR3 has 18 amino acids. The CDR3 protein is CASSLAGQGARLGTEAFF.

The rearrangement links TRBV7-2 to TRBJ2-3; TCRdb selects TRBD1, and the lack of DNA leaves this call unchecked. The CDR3 spans 17 residues. Germline V lookup: CDR1 SGHTA, CDR2 FQGNSA. CDR3 protein: CASSLRLGGSHTDTQYF.

This chain connects TRBV10-2 to TRBJ2-1; the D gene TCRdb calls, TRBD1, cannot be checked with no DNA. Germline loops: CDR1 WSHSY, CDR2 SAAADI. This CDR3 has 16 residues. The CDR3 here is CASSDRVGGAGNEQFF.

The rearrangement uses TRBV6-5 and TRBJ2-3; absent DNA, TCRdb's TRBD1 call cannot be checked. Germline values: CDR1 MNHEY, CDR2 SVGAGI. There are 18 residues in the CDR3. CDR3 residues: CASSYPKSGGQGADTQYF.

CDR3 amino acids: CASSALESTEAFF. The chain joins TRBV2 to TRBJ1-1. The CDR3 sequence is 13 residues long. In germline, CDR1 is SNHLY, CDR2 FYNNEI. Full variable domain (missing parts from reference TRBV2 and TRBJ1-1): EPEVTQTPSHQVTQMGQEVILRCVPISNHLYFYWYRQILGQKVEFLVSFYNNEISEKSEIFDDQFSVERPDGSNFTLKIRSTKLEDSAMYFCASSALESTEAFFGQGTRLTVV.

The chain couples TRBV7-2 to TRBJ2-7. The CDR3 covers 15 residues. Germline-derived CDR1 and CDR2 are SGHTA and FQGNSA. This CDR3 is CASSLMALELYEQYF. Complete variable domain (other parts from reference TRBV7-2 and TRBJ2-7): GAGVSQSPSNKVTEKGKDVELRCDPISGHTALYWYRQSLGQGLEFLIYFQGNSAPDKSGLPSDRFSAERTGGSVSTLTIQRTQQEDSAVYLCASSLMALELYEQYFGPGTRLTVT.

The V gene is TRBV7-8, the J gene TRBJ1-1. The germline gives CDR1 SGHVS, CDR2 FQNEAQ. The CDR3 sequence is 16 residues long. Here the CDR3 reads CASSLGRQGTNTEAFF.

The chain joins TRBV12-3 or TRBV12-4 to TRBJ2-5; the TRBD1 assignment by TCRdb is unverifiable without DNA. This CDR3 spans 14 amino acids. The CDR3 here is CASSRESGKETQYF.

This chain connects TRBV12-3 or TRBV12-4 to TRBJ1-5; TCRdb's assignment of TRBD1 cannot be checked, as there is no DNA. CDR3 length: 14 amino acids. CDR3 amino acids: CASRTGFSNQPQHF.

The gene calls are TRBV12-3 or TRBV12-4 and TRBJ1-5; TCRdb's D call, TRBD1, is unchecked because there is no DNA. This CDR3 is 13 amino acids long. The CDR3 loop reads CASSAPSGQPQHF.

The CDR3 sequence: CSAPRRDITDTQYF. The chain recombines TRBV20-1 with TRBJ2-3; TCRdb's D call, TRBD1, is unchecked because there is no DNA. Per the germline V gene, CDR1 is DFQATT and CDR2 is SNEGSKA (reference sequence). This CDR3 is built from 14 residues.

This sequence joins TRBV3-1 and TRBJ1-3; the D gene TCRdb calls, TRBD1, cannot be checked with no DNA. Germline CDR1 reads LGHDT; CDR2 reads YNNKEL (reference sequence). This CDR3 comprises 17 residues. CDR3 region: CASSQGTGRRQRNTIYF. Complete variable domain (other parts from reference TRBV3-1 and TRBJ1-3): DTAVSQTPKYLVTQMGNDKSIKCEQNLGHDTMYWYKQDSKKFLKIMFSYNNKELIINETVPNRFSPKSPDKAHLNLHINSLELGDSAVYFCASSQGTGRRQRNTIYFGEGSWLTVV.

The chain is built from TRBV5-1 and TRBJ2-3; absent DNA, TCRdb's TRBD2 call cannot be checked. This CDR3 comprises 15 residues. CDR1 is SGHRS and CDR2 is YFSETQ in the germline V gene. The CDR3 protein is CASSFTGGPLDTQYF.

The chain has TRBV3-1 and TRBJ2-7; TCRdb returns TRBD1, unconfirmable since there is no DNA. Germline CDR1 reads LGHDT; CDR2 reads YNNKEL (reference sequence). The CDR3 has 13 amino acids. The CDR3 region is CASSHRGTYEQYF.

The chain couples TRBV10-3 to TRBJ2-1; TCRdb outputs TRBD1, but without DNA this stays unchecked. Germline V gene data show CDR1 as ENHRY and CDR2 as SYGVKD. The length of the CDR3 is 13 residues. CDR3 loop: CATLRDTDNEQFF.

V is TRBV24-1 and J is TRBJ2-5; TCRdb selects TRBD1, and the lack of DNA leaves this call unchecked. CDR3 length: 13 residues. CDR1 KGHDR and CDR2 SFDVKD come from the germline V gene. The CDR3 spells CATSASGEETQYF.